The 23 T cell receptor beta chains reported below all come from one sample, sequenced in a study of T cell responses to AZD1222 COVID-19 vaccine. The table came from immunoSEQ multiplex PCR; TCRdb's copy has only in-frame clones and leaves some out. The table lists around 180,000 clones, around 88% of them singletons. This specimen consisted of peripheral blood, obtained on day 0 of AZD1222 vaccination. Receptors were obtained from an adult in good health.

The chain is built from TRBV23-1 and TRBJ2-7; possible D gene TRBD1, 5 bases. TRBV23-1 has ORF status, its function being uncertain. V was pared by 3 bases and J by 2 bases, with 14 bases between. This CDR3 region has 15 residues. The CDR3 here is CASSHLTQGPYEQYF. The CDR3 DNA sequence: TGCGCCAGCAGTCATTTGACGCAGGGTCCCTACGAGCAGTACTTC.

The CDR3, as DNA: TGTGCCAGCAGTTTATCGAGCGGGGGGCACACAGATACGCAGTATTTT. Its protein is CASSLSSGGHTDTQYF. The chain joins TRBV6-2 or TRBV6-3 to TRBJ2-3, with 9 nucleotides matching TRBD2. Trimming took 4 bases from V and 2 from J; bases not matched to a gene: 7. This CDR3 spans 16 amino acids. CDR1 is MNHEY, CDR2 SVGEGT, per germline.

The chain links TRBV19 to TRBJ1-1, with no clear D. In germline, CDR1 is LNHDA, CDR2 SQIVND (reference sequence). V was shortened by 1 base and J by 3 bases, with 15 bases between the two germline ends. This CDR3 is built from 16 residues. CDR3 loop: CASSIVEKTADTEAFF. Here the CDR3 DNA reads TGTGCCAGTAGTATAGTAGAGAAGACCGCGGACACTGAAGCTTTCTTT.

The chain employs TRBV6-1 and TRBJ2-2, with 7 bases lining up with TRBD1. V was pared by 2 bases and J by 4 bases, with 7 bases of the junction left unmatched. The V gene's germline CDR1 is MNHNS and CDR2 SASEGT. The CDR3 totals 16 residues. CDR3 nucleotides: TGTGCCAGCAGTGAACCGACAGGGCAGGGCACCGGGGAGCTGTTTTTT. Its translation: CASSEPTGQGTGELFF.

This sequence joins TRBV11-2 and TRBJ1-4; D remains ambiguous. This CDR3 has 13 residues. Germline CDR1 SGHAT, CDR2 FQNNGV. Between the trimmed V and J ends, which lost 0 bases and 5 bases, there was a span of 4 bases. This CDR3 is CASSLDRNEKLFF. As DNA, the CDR3 is TGTGCCAGCAGCTTAGACAGAAATGAAAAACTGTTTTTT.

The chain couples TRBV5-1 to TRBJ1-5; 10 bases fit TRBD1. The J segment lost 2 bases and the V segment lost 5 bases, leaving 4 bases of the junction unmatched. The germline V gene has CDR1 SGHRS and CDR2 YFSETQ. This CDR3 has 15 residues. The CDR3 DNA follows: TGCGCCAGCAGGGGCGGGACAGGGGGCAATCAGCCCCAGCATTTT. Its protein product is CASRGGTGGNQPQHF. Filled out from reference TRBV5-1 and TRBJ1-5, the complete variable domain reads KAGVTQTPRYLIKTRGQQVTLSCSPISGHRSVSWYQQTPGQGLQFLFEYFSETQRNKGNFPGRFSGRQFSNSRSEMNVSTLELGDSALYLCASRGGTGGNQPQHFGDGTRLSIL.

The gene calls are TRBV12-5 and TRBJ1-2, with D perhaps TRBD1 (5 bases). In germline, CDR1 is LGHNT, CDR2 FRNRAP. V dropped 0 bases and J dropped 3 bases, with 8 bases sitting between them. The CDR3 contains 14 residues. Written as DNA, the CDR3 is TGTGCTAGTGGTTTGGTACGCAGGGACTATGGCTACACCTTC. It is translated as CASGLVRRDYGYTF.

The chain uses TRBV4-1 and TRBJ2-2; TRBD1 is a possible D gene (5 bases). V was trimmed by 0 bases and J by 4 bases, leaving 12 bases between them. Germline V gene sequence: CDR1 MGHRA, CDR2 YSYEKL. The CDR3 has 16 residues. In nucleotides, the CDR3 is TGCGCCAGCAGCCAAGAGGGGCGGACGAGCACCGGGGAGCTGTTTTTT. Translating it yields CASSQEGRTSTGELFF.

V and J are TRBV10-3 and TRBJ1-2, with D possibly TRBD1 on 5 matching bases. Trimming removed 4 bases from V and 8 bases from J, with 17 bases in between. The germline CDR1 and CDR2 sequences are ENHRY and SYGVKD. The CDR3 is 14 residues long. CDR3 sequence reads: CAISAGTDYGGYTF. CDR3 nucleotides: TGTGCCATCAGTGCCGGGACGGACTATGGCGGCTACACCTTC.

This chain uses TRBV27 with TRBJ1-1; maybe TRBD1 (5 bases). Trimming shortened V by 5 bases and J by 6 bases, and 16 bases separated the two germline ends. In germline, CDR1 is MNHEY, CDR2 SMNVEV (reference sequence). This CDR3 region has 14 residues. The CDR3 reads CASSPGTNWAEAFF. The CDR3 nucleotides are TGTGCCAGCAGTCCCGGGACGAACTGGGCTGAAGCTTTCTTT.

This rearrangement joins TRBV7-8 to TRBJ1-5; weak D call: TRBD1 (5 bases). V lost 8 bases and J 1 base, leaving 33 bases between the germline ends. The CDR3 is 21 amino acids. Per germline, CDR1 SGHVS and CDR2 FQNEAQ. The CDR3 DNA follows: TGTGCCAGCGGTCCTGATCCGGGACCAAGGAACCTGAAACTGAGCAATCAGCCCCAGCATTTT. Translating gives CASGPDPGPRNLKLSNQPQHF. Drawing the rest from reference TRBV7-8 and TRBJ1-5, the complete variable domain is GAGVSQSPRYKVAKRGQDVALRCDPISGHVSLFWYQQALGQGPEFLTYFQNEAQLDKSGLPSDRFFAERPEGSVSTLKIQRTQQEDSAVYLCASGPDPGPRNLKLSNQPQHFGDGTRLSIL.

This clone was picked up one time. The chain carries TRBV29-1 and TRBJ2-7; D might be TRBD2 (5 bases). This CDR3 is 11 amino acids long. V dropped 4 bases and J dropped 6 bases, with 10 bases sitting between them. Germline CDR1 reads SQVTM; CDR2 reads ANQGSEA. As DNA, the CDR3 is TGCAGCGTTGGGAGGTCCGGCGAGCAGTACTTC. This gives the protein CSVGRSGEQYF.

The rearrangement joins TRBV5-5 to TRBJ1-2; no clear D. This CDR3 has 15 amino acids. V was clipped by 5 bases and J by 4 bases, with 18 bases between them. Germline V gene sequence: CDR1 SGHKS, CDR2 YYEKEE (reference sequence). The CDR3 here is CASSPDAARGYGYTF. The CDR3 DNA reads as TGTGCCAGCAGTCCGGACGCAGCCCGGGGCTATGGCTACACCTTC.

The chain employs TRBV5-1 and TRBJ2-3; possibly TRBD1 or TRBD2 for D (5 bases each). The CDR3 loop spans 15 amino acids. Germline V gene data show CDR1 as SGHRS and CDR2 as YFSETQ. Trimming shortened V by 0 bases and J by 1 base, and 9 bases separated the two germline ends. CDR3 loop: CASSLVGDGTDTQYF. In DNA, the CDR3 is TGCGCCAGCAGCTTGGTGGGGGACGGCACAGATACGCAGTATTTT.

This CDR3 is CASSHTTPGVRELFF. CDR3 nucleotide sequence: TGTGCCAGCAGCCACACCACACCGGGGGTTAGGGAGCTGTTTTTT. The gene calls are TRBV7-2 and TRBJ2-2; D is perhaps TRBD2 (6 bases). V dropped 5 bases and J dropped 9 bases, with 19 bases sitting between them. CDR3 length: 15 residues. Germline CDR1 is SGHTA and CDR2 is FQGNSA.

This chain joins TRBV6-5 and TRBJ1-1; perhaps TRBD1 as D (6 bases). The germline V gene encodes CDR1 MNHEY and CDR2 SVGAGI. The ends were cut back, 4 bases at V and 6 bases at J, with 15 bases in the middle. This CDR3 has 14 residues. Here the CDR3 DNA reads TGTGCCAGCAGTTTACAGGGTGGCCGAGCTGAAGCTTTCTTT. Protein: CASSLQGGRAEAFF.

The chain joins TRBV20-1 to TRBJ2-5; D may be TRBD1 (5 bases). CDR1 is DFQATT and CDR2 is SNEGSKA in the germline V gene (reference sequence). Trimming cost V 3 bases and J 5 bases, with 13 bases left between them. The CDR3 contains 13 residues. The CDR3 coding sequence is TGCAGTGCTAGTGTCAGGGATGGGGAGACCCAGTACTTC. Its protein product is CSASVRDGETQYF.

In its sample, this clone was seen a few times. The rearrangement links TRBV27 to TRBJ2-2; no firm D call. CDR1 is MNHEY, CDR2 SMNVEV, per germline (reference sequence). V was trimmed by 5 bases and J by 0 bases, leaving 19 bases between them. The CDR3 covers 18 residues. CDR3 residues: CASSHAVGYRANTGELFF. The CDR3 coding sequence is TGTGCCAGCAGTCACGCGGTAGGGTATCGGGCGAACACCGGGGAGCTGTTTTTT.

The gene calls are TRBV23-1 and TRBJ1-1; D remains unclear. TRBV23-1 is designated an ORF whose function remains uncertain. The length of the CDR3 is 14 residues. With 6 bases removed from V and 4 bases from J, the gap between germline ends came to 15 bases. CDR3 sequence: CASSRGIGSTEAFF. The CDR3 bases are TGCGCCAGCAGCCGAGGGATCGGAAGCACTGAAGCTTTCTTT.

The chain links TRBV28 to TRBJ2-1; 8 bases agree with TRBD2. The germline V gene has CDR1 MDHEN and CDR2 SYDVKM. J lost 5 bases, V lost 6 bases, and 9 bases had no gene match. The CDR3 has 15 amino acids. The DNA of the CDR3 is TGTGCCAGCAGCCCATCCGGGGGGGGCAACAATGAGCAGTTCTTC. Encoded protein: CASSPSGGGNNEQFF.

The V call is TRBV5-1, the J call TRBJ2-7; 11 bases map to TRBD1. CDR1 is SGHRS and CDR2 is YFSETQ in the germline V gene. The CDR3 is made up of 17 amino acids. V was pared by 4 bases and J by 0 bases, with 9 bases of the junction left unmatched. As DNA, the CDR3 is TGCGCCAGCAGCGCATGGACAGGGGGCTCTTTCTCCTACGAGCAGTACTTC. This sequence encodes CASSAWTGGSFSYEQYF.

The chain links TRBV28 to TRBJ1-2; maybe TRBD1 (5 bases). V was cut by 3 bases and J by 4 bases, with 9 bases left in between. The CDR3 totals 13 residues. Per the germline V gene, CDR1 is MDHEN and CDR2 is SYDVKM. For the CDR3, the DNA is TGTGCCAGCAGTTTCTCAGGGATCTATGGCTACACCTTC. This translates into CASSFSGIYGYTF.

The chain employs TRBV19 and TRBJ1-1; 9 bases are shared with TRBD1. The CDR3 runs 16 residues. Losses at the gene ends were 7 bases for V and 1 base for J; bases not matched to a gene: 10. Germline assignment: CDR1 LNHDA and CDR2 SQIVND (reference sequence). The CDR3 is CASTLGKGQGNTEAFF. In DNA form, the CDR3 reads TGTGCCAGTACCCTCGGGAAGGGACAGGGGAACACTGAAGCTTTCTTT. Full variable domain (missing parts from reference TRBV19 and TRBJ1-1): DGGITQSPKYLFRKEGQNVTLSCEQNLNHDAMYWYRQDPGQGLRLIYYSQIVNDFQKGDIAEGYSVSREKKESFPLTVTSAQKNPTAFYLCASTLGKGQGNTEAFFGQGTRLTVV.